This T cell receptor (beta chain) derives from a study of T cell changes during pregnancy in multiple sclerosis. Germline CDR1 is SGDLS and CDR2 is YYNGEE. The CDR3 extends over 15 amino acids. V shed 3 bases and J shed 0 bases, with 12 bases lying between them. TCRdb keeps only in-frame clones here, not all; method: immunoSEQ multiplex PCR. The sample lists about 38,000 clones, around 92% occurring once. The receptor was derived from a female donor with multiple sclerosis, enrolled in a pregnancy study. Material: CD8+ T cells from peripheral blood mononuclear cells, obtained after pregnancy. This rearrangement joins TRBV9 to TRBJ1-1; D unresolved. The CDR3 region has the DNA TGTGCCAGCAGCGGCGGTTCAGCCATGAACACTGAAGCTTTCTTT. This sequence encodes CASSGGSAMNTEAFF.